The rows below give T cell receptor beta chains drawn from one sample of a study of regulatory T cells in long-lasting Graves disease. Using its own MiXCR run on the multiplex PCR reads, TCRdb lists one record per CDR3 protein. The data hold around 480,000 distinct CDR3 sequences, with roughly a sixth observed a single time. This sample was shared with a second study, whose subject was T cells in Graves' hyperthyroidism and ophthalmopathy.

The specimen was peripheral blood mononuclear cells (PBMCs), collected at new diagnosis, from a patient treated with antithyroid drugs. The receptors were gathered from a woman aged 35 to 59 with Graves disease. The CDR3 runs from the conserved cysteine through the conserved F or W. Fields, in order: J gene, CDR3 length, D gene, V gene, clone size, CDR3 DNA, CDR3 protein. The D gene is left open where the match is weak. Rows give clone size only sometimes, using once, few, many, or a class for an expanded clone.

J gene: TRBJ1-1; CDR3 length: 15; D gene: .; V gene: TRBV5-1; clone size: few; CDR3 DNA: TGCGCCAGCAGCCCCCAAACAGGACAGAACACTGAAGCTTTCTTT; CDR3 protein: CASSPQTGQNTEAFF
J gene: TRBJ2-5; CDR3 length: 14; D gene: .; V gene: TRBV20-1; clone size: many; CDR3 DNA: TGCAGTGCGACCTCGGGGGCCAGTCAAGAGACCCAGTACTTC; CDR3 protein: CSATSGASQETQYF
J gene: TRBJ2-3; CDR3 length: 17; D gene: .; V gene: TRBV7-8; clone size: many; CDR3 DNA: TGTGCCAGCAGCAGATCTCTCCCGGGGGGCCCCACAGATACGCAGTATTTT; CDR3 protein: CASSRSLPGGPTDTQYF
J gene: TRBJ1-4; CDR3 length: 17; D gene: .; V gene: TRBV7-6; clone size: many; CDR3 DNA: TGTGCCAGCAGCTTAGTGGGGCAGGGTGCAACTAATGAAAAACTGTTTTTT; CDR3 protein: CASSLVGQGATNEKLFF
J gene: TRBJ1-5; CDR3 length: 12; D gene: .; V gene: TRBV2; clone size: many; CDR3 DNA: TGTGCCAGCAGGGGGACGGACCAGCCCCAGCATTTT; CDR3 protein: CASRGTDQPQHF
J gene: TRBJ1-1; CDR3 length: 13; D gene: .; V gene: TRBV30; clone size: many; CDR3 DNA: TGTGCCTGGAGTGTACTCAGGGGCACTGAAGCTTTCTTT; CDR3 protein: CAWSVLRGTEAFF
J gene: TRBJ2-1; CDR3 length: 15; D gene: TRBD1; V gene: TRBV6-1; clone size: .; CDR3 DNA: TGTGCCAGCACCACCCCCGGACAGGGGGTAAGTGAGCAGTTCTTC; CDR3 protein: CASTTPGQGVSEQFF
J gene: TRBJ1-1; CDR3 length: 15; D gene: .; V gene: TRBV6-1; clone size: many; CDR3 DNA: TGTGCCAGCAGCCCACTAGGGCACTCGAACACTGAAGCTTTCTTT; CDR3 protein: CASSPLGHSNTEAFF
J gene: TRBJ1-2; CDR3 length: 14; D gene: .; V gene: TRBV20-1; clone size: .; CDR3 DNA: TGCAGTGCCCCCGCTGGGGGGGGTGGCTATGGCTACACCTTC; CDR3 protein: CSAPAGGGGYGYTF
J gene: TRBJ2-3; CDR3 length: 14; D gene: .; V gene: TRBV29-1; clone size: .; CDR3 DNA: TGCAGCGTTGAAGGCCAGGGCAGCACAGATACGCAGTATTTT; CDR3 protein: CSVEGQGSTDTQYF
J gene: TRBJ1-3; CDR3 length: 14; D gene: .; V gene: TRBV5-1; clone size: many; CDR3 DNA: TGCGCCAGCAAGGAGACTCCTGGGGGAAACACCATATATTTT; CDR3 protein: CASKETPGGNTIYF
J gene: TRBJ2-1; CDR3 length: 11; D gene: .; V gene: TRBV20-1; clone size: few; CDR3 DNA: TGCAGTGCTAGACAAGACAATGAGCAGTTCTTC; CDR3 protein: CSARQDNEQFF
J gene: TRBJ1-3; CDR3 length: 14; D gene: .; V gene: TRBV28; clone size: few; CDR3 DNA: TGTGCCAGCAGAAGGGGGGGCTCTGGAAACACCATATATTTT; CDR3 protein: CASRRGGSGNTIYF
J gene: TRBJ2-7; CDR3 length: 12; D gene: TRBD2; V gene: TRBV12-3/TRBV12-4; clone size: many; CDR3 DNA: TGTGCCAGCAGGGGACTAGCGGGGGATTGCAACTTC; CDR3 protein: CASRGLAGDCNF
J gene: TRBJ1-5; CDR3 length: 13; D gene: .; V gene: TRBV29-1; clone size: many; CDR3 DNA: TGCAGCGTTGGGGGCAATAGCAATCAGCCCCAGCATTTT; CDR3 protein: CSVGGNSNQPQHF
J gene: TRBJ1-6; CDR3 length: 13; D gene: .; V gene: TRBV3-1; clone size: many; CDR3 DNA: TGTGCCAGCAGCCAAGACTATAATTCACCCCTCCACTTT; CDR3 protein: CASSQDYNSPLHF
J gene: TRBJ1-1; CDR3 length: 13; D gene: .; V gene: TRBV3-1; clone size: many; CDR3 DNA: TGTGCCAGCAGCGCACCCCCGAACACTGAAGCTTTCTTT; CDR3 protein: CASSAPPNTEAFF
J gene: TRBJ1-2; CDR3 length: 13; D gene: .; V gene: TRBV3-1; clone size: many; CDR3 DNA: TGTGCCAGCAGCCAGGGGGCCCCGGGTGGCTACACCTTC; CDR3 protein: CASSQGAPGGYTF
J gene: TRBJ2-5; CDR3 length: 14; D gene: TRBD1; V gene: TRBV12-3/TRBV12-4; clone size: many; CDR3 DNA: TGTGCCAGCGCAAGACAGGGGAGTCAAGAGACCCAGTACTTC; CDR3 protein: CASARQGSQETQYF
J gene: TRBJ1-5; CDR3 length: 18; D gene: .; V gene: TRBV28; clone size: .; CDR3 DNA: TGTGCCAGCAGTTTAGAGGCTATCACAGGGTTGGGCAATCAGCCCCAGCATTTT; CDR3 protein: CASSLEAITGLGNQPQHF
J gene: TRBJ1-2; CDR3 length: 15; D gene: .; V gene: TRBV12-3/TRBV12-4; clone size: many; CDR3 DNA: TGTGCCAGCAGTTTAGGGACAGAATACTACTATGGCTACACCTTC; CDR3 protein: CASSLGTEYYYGYTF
J gene: TRBJ1-1; CDR3 length: 14; D gene: TRBD1; V gene: TRBV29-1; clone size: many; CDR3 DNA: TGCAGCGTTGCCGTCGGGACAGGGAACACTGAAGCTTTCTTT; CDR3 protein: CSVAVGTGNTEAFF
J gene: TRBJ1-6; CDR3 length: 13; D gene: .; V gene: TRBV6-1; clone size: many; CDR3 DNA: TGTGCCAGCAGGCAGGGAGGAGAATCACCCCTCCACTTT; CDR3 protein: CASRQGGESPLHF
J gene: TRBJ2-1; CDR3 length: 12; D gene: TRBD2; V gene: TRBV12-5; clone size: .; CDR3 DNA: TGTGCTAGTGGTTGGGGGGGGGTCGAGCAGTTCTTC; CDR3 protein: CASGWGGVEQFF
J gene: TRBJ1-1; CDR3 length: 15; D gene: .; V gene: TRBV7-9; clone size: .; CDR3 DNA: TGTGCCAGCAGCTTAGCTCAGGGGATGAACACTGAAGCTTTCTTT; CDR3 protein: CASSLAQGMNTEAFF
J gene: TRBJ1-1; CDR3 length: 13; D gene: .; V gene: TRBV15; clone size: .; CDR3 DNA: TGTGCCACTGCTAAGGCCCCGGGGACTGAAGCTTTCTTT; CDR3 protein: CATAKAPGTEAFF
J gene: TRBJ2-3; CDR3 length: 15; D gene: .; V gene: TRBV12-3/TRBV12-4; clone size: many; CDR3 DNA: TGTGCCAGCAGTTCACCCTCCCAAACGCGTAGTACGCAGTATTTT; CDR3 protein: CASSSPSQTRSTQYF
J gene: TRBJ1-1; CDR3 length: 12; D gene: .; V gene: TRBV28; clone size: many; CDR3 DNA: TGTGCCAGCAGTTTGGGGGTCGGAGGCGCTTTCTTT; CDR3 protein: CASSLGVGGAFF
J gene: TRBJ1-2; CDR3 length: 13; D gene: TRBD1; V gene: TRBV28; clone size: .; CDR3 DNA: TGTGCCAGCAGTACGACAGGGATCCGTGGCTACACCTTC; CDR3 protein: CASSTTGIRGYTF
J gene: TRBJ2-5; CDR3 length: 14; D gene: TRBD2; V gene: TRBV20-1; clone size: many; CDR3 DNA: TGCAGTGCTCGGCTAGCGGGGGGATTAGAGACCCAGTACTTC; CDR3 protein: CSARLAGGLETQYF
J gene: TRBJ1-2; CDR3 length: 12; D gene: .; V gene: TRBV5-8; clone size: many; CDR3 DNA: TGTGCCAGCAGCTTGATCTCGGGCGGCTACACCTTC; CDR3 protein: CASSLISGGYTF
J gene: TRBJ2-3; CDR3 length: 14; D gene: .; V gene: TRBV5-5; clone size: many; CDR3 DNA: TGTGCCAGCACCCCTAGCGAGAGCACAGATACGCAGTATTTT; CDR3 protein: CASTPSESTDTQYF
J gene: TRBJ1-5; CDR3 length: 13; D gene: .; V gene: TRBV5-1; clone size: .; CDR3 DNA: TGCGCCAGCATAATGGAGGGAAATCAGCCCCAGCATTTT; CDR3 protein: CASIMEGNQPQHF
J gene: TRBJ2-1; CDR3 length: 13; D gene: .; V gene: TRBV11-2; clone size: .; CDR3 DNA: TGTGCCAGCAGAGGAGGGGCCTACAATGAGCAGTTCTTC; CDR3 protein: CASRGGAYNEQFF
J gene: TRBJ1-1; CDR3 length: 14; D gene: .; V gene: TRBV2; clone size: few; CDR3 DNA: TGTGCCAGCACCAAAGGGGCTTTGGACACTGAAGCTTTCTTT; CDR3 protein: CASTKGALDTEAFF
J gene: TRBJ2-7; CDR3 length: 13; D gene: TRBD1; V gene: TRBV6-2/TRBV6-3; clone size: many; CDR3 DNA: TGTGCCAGACGAATGGGACAGGGTTGCGAGCAGTACTTC; CDR3 protein: CARRMGQGCEQYF
J gene: TRBJ1-2; CDR3 length: 14; D gene: .; V gene: TRBV19; clone size: .; CDR3 DNA: TGTGCCAGTAGGCAGGGGCCAAGGAACTATGGCTACACCTTC; CDR3 protein: CASRQGPRNYGYTF
J gene: TRBJ1-3; CDR3 length: 12; D gene: .; V gene: TRBV28; clone size: many; CDR3 DNA: TGTGCCAGCTCAAAACTTCGGAACACCATATATTTT; CDR3 protein: CASSKLRNTIYF
J gene: TRBJ1-4; CDR3 length: 14; D gene: .; V gene: TRBV12-3/TRBV12-4; clone size: few; CDR3 DNA: TGTGCCAGCAGTTTTGATGGGGGGGGTGAAAAACTGTTTTTT; CDR3 protein: CASSFDGGGEKLFF
J gene: TRBJ2-1; CDR3 length: 14; D gene: TRBD1; V gene: TRBV2; clone size: many; CDR3 DNA: TGTGCCAGCAGTGAAGGGACAGGGGGATTTGAGCAGTTCTTC; CDR3 protein: CASSEGTGGFEQFF
J gene: TRBJ2-5; CDR3 length: 15; D gene: TRBD2; V gene: TRBV3-1; clone size: many; CDR3 DNA: TGTGCCAGCAGAAATAGCGGGGGAGCCCAAGAGACCCAGTACTTC; CDR3 protein: CASRNSGGAQETQYF
J gene: TRBJ2-3; CDR3 length: 14; D gene: TRBD1; V gene: TRBV5-1; clone size: many; CDR3 DNA: TGCGCCAGCAGTAGGGACAGTAGCACAGATACGCAGTATTTT; CDR3 protein: CASSRDSSTDTQYF
J gene: TRBJ1-1; CDR3 length: 14; D gene: .; V gene: TRBV5-6; clone size: many; CDR3 DNA: TGTGCCAGCAGTCCCGAACCAAGGGGGACTGAAGCTTTCTTT; CDR3 protein: CASSPEPRGTEAFF
J gene: TRBJ2-5; CDR3 length: 14; D gene: .; V gene: TRBV24-1; clone size: .; CDR3 DNA: TGTGCCACCAGTGACCTGGACAGTGAAGAGACCCAGTACTTC; CDR3 protein: CATSDLDSEETQYF
J gene: TRBJ2-7; CDR3 length: 16; D gene: .; V gene: TRBV7-2; clone size: many; CDR3 DNA: TGTGCCAGCAGCTTATACCCAGTGGTAGACTCCTACGAGCAGTACTTC; CDR3 protein: CASSLYPVVDSYEQYF
J gene: TRBJ1-1; CDR3 length: 15; D gene: TRBD1; V gene: TRBV19; clone size: .; CDR3 DNA: TGTGCCAGTAGTACAACAGGGGGCAGGAACACTGAAGCTTTCTTT; CDR3 protein: CASSTTGGRNTEAFF
J gene: TRBJ2-5; CDR3 length: 14; D gene: .; V gene: TRBV7-9; clone size: .; CDR3 DNA: TGTGCCAGCAGCCCCCCCGCAGCTCAAGAGATCCAGTACTTC; CDR3 protein: CASSPPAAQEIQYF